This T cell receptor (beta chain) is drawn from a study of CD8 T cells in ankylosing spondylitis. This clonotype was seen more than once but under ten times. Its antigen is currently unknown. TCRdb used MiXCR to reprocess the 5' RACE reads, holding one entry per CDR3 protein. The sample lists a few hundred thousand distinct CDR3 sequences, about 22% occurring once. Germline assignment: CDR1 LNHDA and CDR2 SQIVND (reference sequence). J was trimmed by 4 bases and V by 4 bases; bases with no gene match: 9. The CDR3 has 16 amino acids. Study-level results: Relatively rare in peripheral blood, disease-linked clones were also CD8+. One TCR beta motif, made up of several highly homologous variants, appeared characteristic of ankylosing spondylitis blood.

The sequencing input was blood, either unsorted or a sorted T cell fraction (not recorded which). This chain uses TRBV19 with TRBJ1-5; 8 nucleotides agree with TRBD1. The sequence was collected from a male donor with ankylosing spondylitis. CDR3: CASSRTGLGLNQPQHF. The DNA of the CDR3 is TGTGCCAGTAGTAGGACAGGGCTCGGCCTAAATCAGCCCCAGCATTTT.